The source of this T cell receptor (beta chain) is a study of T cells in Graves' hyperthyroidism and ophthalmopathy. The CDR3 sequence is 11 residues long. The germline gives CDR1 SQVTM, CDR2 ANQGSEA. V was trimmed by 7 bases and J by 3 bases, leaving 10 bases between them. RNA transcripts gave rise to amplified TCR beta CDR3 regions. HTBI primers drove first-round RT-PCR of the TCR CDR3. MiXCR was run by TCRdb on the multiplex PCR reads, yielding one entry per CDR3 protein. The sample records about 290,000 distinct CDR3 sequences, about 13% being singletons. An absence of ophthalmopathy progression within 18 months meant stable Graves' hyperthyroidism. Note on this clonotype: A much larger clone sits a single nucleotide away, making a read error possible. The CDR3 end shows no conserved phenylalanine or tryptophan, and so a read error is likely.

The sample comprised blood. V gene TRBV29-1 combines with J gene TRBJ2-7; TRBD1 is a possible D gene (6 bases). The sequence was collected from a woman aged 40-49 years with Graves' hyperthyroidism. The CDR3 DNA sequence: TGCAGCGCTACAGGGTACTACGAGCAGTACCTC. Translation gives CSATGYYEQYL.